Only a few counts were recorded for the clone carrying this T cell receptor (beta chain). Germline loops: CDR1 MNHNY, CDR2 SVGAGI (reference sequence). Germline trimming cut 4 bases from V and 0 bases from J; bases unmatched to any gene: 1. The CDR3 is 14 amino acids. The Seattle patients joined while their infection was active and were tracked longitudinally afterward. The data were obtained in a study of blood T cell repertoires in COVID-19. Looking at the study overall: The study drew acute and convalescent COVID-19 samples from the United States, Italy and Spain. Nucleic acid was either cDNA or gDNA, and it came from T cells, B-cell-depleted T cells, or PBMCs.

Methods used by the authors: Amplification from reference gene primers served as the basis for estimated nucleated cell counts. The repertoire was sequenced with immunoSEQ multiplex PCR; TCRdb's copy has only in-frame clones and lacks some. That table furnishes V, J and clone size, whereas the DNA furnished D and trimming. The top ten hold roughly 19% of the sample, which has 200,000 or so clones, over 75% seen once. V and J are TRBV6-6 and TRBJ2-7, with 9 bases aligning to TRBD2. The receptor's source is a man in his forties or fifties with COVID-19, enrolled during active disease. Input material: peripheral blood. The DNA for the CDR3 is TGTGCCAGCAGTTCGACTAGCGGCTCCTACGAGCAGTACTTC. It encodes CASSSTSGSYEQYF.